These T cell receptor beta chains were read from a single sample in a study of blood T cell repertoires in COVID-19. TCRdb's copy holds only in-frame clones and misses some; the assay was immunoSEQ multiplex PCR. The sample has under 200,000 clones, 88% seen once. Sample: peripheral blood. These TCRs come from a man between 65 and 85 years old with active or convalescent COVID-19. Each CDR3 is given with its conserved first and last residue. D genes are given only for firm matches. Clone size is not always given. Where it is, it says once, few, many or a class for expanded clones.

>NA|TRBJ1-3|few|TRBV12-3/TRBV12-4
CASSLSSGNTIYF
TGTGCCAGCAGTTTATCGAGTGGAAACACCATATATTTT
>TRBD1|TRBJ2-1|NA|TRBV11-3
CASSGTGDYNEQFF
TGTGCCAGCAGCGGGACAGGGGACTACAATGAGCAGTTCTTC
>NA|TRBJ2-4|NA|TRBV3-1/TRBV3-2
CASSQASQGRIQYF
TGTGCCAGCAGCCAAGCTTCGCAGGGTCGCATTCAGTACTTC
>NA|TRBJ1-6|NA|TRBV7-2
CASSLDRAHNSPLHF
TGTGCCAGCAGCTTAGACAGGGCCCATAATTCACCCCTCCACTTT
>NA|TRBJ2-3|NA|TRBV9
CASSSADGGTDTQYF
TGTGCCAGCAGCTCCGCAGACGGGGGCACAGATACGCAGTATTTT
>TRBD1|TRBJ1-2|NA|TRBV7-2
CASSTDRVGYTF
TGTGCCAGCAGCACCGACAGGGTTGGCTACACCTTC
>TRBD1|TRBJ1-5|NA|TRBV28
CASSLDRTYQPQHF
TGTGCCAGCAGTTTGGACAGGACCTATCAGCCCCAGCATTTT
>NA|TRBJ2-7|NA|TRBV6-5
CASSRGSPYEQYF
TGTGCCAGCAGCCGCGGGTCCCCCTACGAGCAGTACTTC
>NA|TRBJ1-3|NA|TRBV6-6
CASTRYRVLGGNTIYF
TGTGCCAGCACCCGATACAGGGTCCTGGGTGGAAACACCATATATTTT
>TRBD1|TRBJ2-5|NA|TRBV19
CASSIHRGPQETQYF
TGTGCCAGTAGTATCCACAGGGGCCCCCAAGAGACCCAGTACTTC
>NA|TRBJ2-1|NA|TRBV5-1
CASSLALGDEQFF
TGCGCCAGCAGCTTGGCCTTAGGGGATGAGCAGTTCTTC
>NA|TRBJ1-4|NA|TRBV28
CASSLQVLDEKLFF
TGTGCCAGCAGTTTACAGGTGTTGGATGAAAAACTGTTTTTT
>NA|TRBJ2-7|NA|TRBV28
CASSLGPIYEQYF
TGTGCCAGCAGCTTGGGGCCGATCTACGAGCAGTACTTC
>NA|TRBJ2-1|NA|TRBV6-5
CASRGTYNEQFF
TGTGCCAGCAGGGGCACCTACAATGAGCAGTTCTTC
>TRBD1|TRBJ1-5|NA|TRBV19
CASSMGQGAYSNQPQHF
TGTGCCAGTAGTATGGGACAGGGGGCATATAGCAATCAGCCCCAGCATTTT
>TRBD1|TRBJ2-2|NA|TRBV6-2/TRBV6-3
CASSYSKGQGARNTGELFF
TGTGCCAGCAGTTACTCGAAAGGACAGGGGGCGCGGAACACCGGGGAGCTGTTTTTT
>TRBD1|TRBJ1-3|NA|TRBV29-1
CSGGTGGGNTIYF
TGCAGCGGTGGGACAGGTGGTGGAAACACCATATATTTT
>NA|TRBJ2-1|NA|TRBV4-1
CASSQVVGVTYNEQFF
TGCGCCAGCAGCCAAGTTGTGGGAGTGACATACAATGAGCAGTTCTTC
>NA|TRBJ1-1|NA|TRBV10-3
CAISGGGNTEAFF
TGTGCCATCAGTGGGGGCGGGAACACTGAAGCTTTCTTT
>NA|TRBJ1-2|once|TRBV20-1
CSATGGGGYTF
TGCAGTGCCACCGGGGGGGGTGGCTACACCTTC
>NA|TRBJ2-7|once|TRBV5-4
CASSRAGHQYF
TGTGCCAGCAGCAGAGCGGGCCACCAGTACTTC
>TRBD2|TRBJ2-1|NA|TRBV19
CASSPGTSGRAGGPYNEQFF
TGTGCCAGTAGTCCCGGGACTAGCGGGAGGGCCGGGGGACCCTACAATGAGCAGTTCTTC
>NA|TRBJ2-3|NA|TRBV4-3
CASSQNSRSTDTQYF
TGCGCCAGCAGCCAGAACTCTAGGAGCACAGATACGCAGTATTTT
>TRBD1|TRBJ2-2|once|TRBV19
CASRGTGRTNTGELFF
TGTGCCAGCCGAGGGACAGGACGTACGAACACCGGGGAGCTGTTTTTT
>NA|TRBJ2-3|NA|TRBV24-1
CATSDLAARTRYF
TGTGCCACCAGTGATTTGGCGGCCAGAACTAGGTATTTT
>NA|TRBJ1-1|few|TRBV7-2
CASSPGISEAFF
TGTGCCAGCAGCCCAGGGATCTCTGAAGCTTTCTTT
>NA|TRBJ1-2|NA|TRBV7-8
CASSQGRSYGYTF
TGTGCCAGCAGTCAGGGGAGATCCTATGGCTACACCTTC
>TRBD2|TRBJ2-7|NA|TRBV6-5
CASSPPGTSGYEQYF
TGTGCCAGCAGTCCTCCCGGGACTAGCGGATACGAGCAGTACTTC